Given below is one T cell receptor beta chain in context. The target of this receptor is not known. The record has no base qualities; no much larger clone is one base away. Reading the label with the study, this specimen's time point is: baseline before first vaccination. Interpreted using the paper, the treatment or condition label stands for: meningococcal conjugate vaccine given as trial control. Vaccinee samples came from UK trials COV001 and COV002, including a single-blind randomized controlled phase 2/3 trial of AZD1222 (ChAdOx1 nCoV-19) in healthy adults. For TCRbeta chain sequencing, PBMC samples from trial participants were taken at day 0 and at day 28 after the second dose. The data are from a study of T cell responses to AZD1222 COVID-19 vaccine (dated by TCRdb to about 2021). Turning to the overall study: TCR sequencing was performed for roughly 240 trial participants, of whom about 200 were given two doses of AZD1222 and some 26 were given two doses of MenACWY control vaccine. Trial participants were enrolled by age into subgroups of 18-55, 56-69 and 70-plus years, and around 150, 28 and 57 TCR-sequenced participants, respectively, were included in these subgroups.

What the study reported, not specific to this receptor: After two AZD1222 doses, spike-specific TCR breadth and depth were significantly higher than at day 0 and than in MenACWY recipients. Only five to seven AZD1222 recipients were SARS-CoV-2 seropositive at baseline, limiting conclusions about previously exposed vaccinees. The whole spike protein was spanned by vaccine-associated CD4 TCRs, and dominant responses were seen in regions 160-218 and 743-854. Reportedly, almost half of the unique spike-specific TCRs recognized epitopes lying outside the regions that are mutated in the B.1.351 and B.1.1.7 variants. Because no samples from the day 14 peak response were available, repertoires could be characterized only after the peak T cell response. In the small 56-69-year group, the increase in depth fell short of significance, most likely because of low power. Participants were mostly white British, with more females than males. The authors suggested clonal diversity may have been underestimated.

The CDR3 regions of human TCRbeta chains were analyzed by immunosequencing. Processing in the source paper ran as follows. TCRs in the repertoires were matched against a reference library of SARS-CoV-2-specific TCRs that had been generated with the MIRA antigen-specificity platform. Breadth meant the fraction of unique TCRs that were SARS-CoV-2-associated, whereas depth meant the fraction of total T cells that were SARS-CoV-2-associated. Using the MIRA data, each spike-specific TCR was mapped to the spike region that the TCR reacts to and placed in a CD4 or CD8 class. Log10-transformed breadth and depth values were compared by one-way ANOVA with Sidak's multiple comparisons tests. TCRdb limited this immuneACCESS table to in-frame rearrangements with V and J called. A share of clones is missing; checked studies link under half to unresolved V genes, and the rest is unexplained. Clonal size and the V and J genes are those of that table, whereas D and trimming came from the DNA. This sample comprises tens of thousands of clones, roughly 90% of them detected only once. 2.8% of the sample is in the top ten clones.

V loses 2 bases, J loses 7 bases, and the germline ends lie 8 bases apart. The CDR3 covers 12 residues, taking in both the cysteine and the phenylalanine. Solely the CDR3 DNA is kept, with 36 bases framed from the first base. Sequences SGHNT (CDR1) and YENEEA (CDR2) are obtained from the germline V gene. The sequenced sample was peripheral blood, obtained on day 0 of MenACWY control vaccination. The clonotype originates from an adult in good health. Recombination connected TRBV11-3 to TRBJ1-2; the D region possibly corresponds to TRBD1 (5 bases align). The base sequence is TGTGCCAGCAGCTTATTCGGGGCTGGCTACACCTTC. This sequence encodes CASSLFGAGYTF.